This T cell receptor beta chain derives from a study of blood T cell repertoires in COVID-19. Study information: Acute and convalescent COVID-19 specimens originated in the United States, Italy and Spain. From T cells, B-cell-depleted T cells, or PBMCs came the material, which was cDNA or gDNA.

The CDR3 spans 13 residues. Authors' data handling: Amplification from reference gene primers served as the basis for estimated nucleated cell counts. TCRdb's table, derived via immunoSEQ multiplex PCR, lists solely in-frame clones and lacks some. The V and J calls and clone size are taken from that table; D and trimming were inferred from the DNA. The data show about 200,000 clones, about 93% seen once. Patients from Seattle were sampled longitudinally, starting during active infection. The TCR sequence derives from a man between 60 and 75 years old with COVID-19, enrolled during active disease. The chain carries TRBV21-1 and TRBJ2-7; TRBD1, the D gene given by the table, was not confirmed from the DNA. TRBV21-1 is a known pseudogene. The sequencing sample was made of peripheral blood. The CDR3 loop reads CASSRQGSHEQYF. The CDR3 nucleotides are TGTGCCAGCAGCAGACAGGGGTCACACGAGCAGTACTTC.